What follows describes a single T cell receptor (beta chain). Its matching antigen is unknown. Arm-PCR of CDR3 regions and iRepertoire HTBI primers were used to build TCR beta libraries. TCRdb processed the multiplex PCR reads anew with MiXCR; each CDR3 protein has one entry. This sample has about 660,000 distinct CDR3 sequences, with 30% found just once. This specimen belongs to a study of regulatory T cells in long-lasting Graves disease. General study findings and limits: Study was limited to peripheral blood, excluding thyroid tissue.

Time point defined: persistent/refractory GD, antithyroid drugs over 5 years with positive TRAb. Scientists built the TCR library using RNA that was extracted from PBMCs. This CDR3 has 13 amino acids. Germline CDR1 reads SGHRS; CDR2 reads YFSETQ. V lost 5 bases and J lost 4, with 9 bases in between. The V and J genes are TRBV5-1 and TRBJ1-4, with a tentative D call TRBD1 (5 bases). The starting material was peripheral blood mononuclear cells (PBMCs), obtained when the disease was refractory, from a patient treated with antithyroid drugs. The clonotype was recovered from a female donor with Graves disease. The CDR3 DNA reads TGCGCCAGCAGAAAAGGGGATAATGAAAAACTGTTTTTT. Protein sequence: CASRKGDNEKLFF.